This T cell receptor (beta chain) was observed in a study of blood T cell repertoires in COVID-19. CDR1 and CDR2 from the germline V gene are DFQATT and SNEGSKA (reference sequence). Trimming cost V 3 bases and J 1 base, with 14 bases left between them. The CDR3 length is 15 residues. This clone was seen only once. Clones were sequenced by immunoSEQ multiplex PCR, and TCRdb holds only the in-frame ones, with some missing. This sample has 200,000 to 300,000 clones, with 84% found just once. This clonotype was obtained from a man aged 60 to 75 with acute or convalescent COVID-19. Source material: peripheral blood. V is TRBV20-1 and J is TRBJ2-3, with D possibly being TRBD2 (5 bases). Written as DNA, the CDR3 is TGCAGTGCTAGTTCAGGCCGGGGAGGCACAGATACGCAGTATTTT. It encodes CSASSGRGGTDTQYF.